This T cell receptor beta chain stems from a study of response to subunit inactivated influenza vaccine. Comments on this clonotype: Antigen unknown.

Study-wide results and caveats: Few new T cells, the authors suggested, are recruited by each seasonal influenza vaccination.

TCRdb recomputed calls from the RT-PCR reads with MiXCR, one row per CDR3 protein. This sample has 500,000 to 600,000 distinct CDR3 sequences, with approximately 16% found just once. This CDR3 has 14 residues. The V end was cut by 4 bases, the J end by 5 bases, with 12 bases between. In germline, CDR1 is SEHNR, CDR2 FQNEAQ (reference sequence). The TCR was taken from a man in his fifties or sixties who received an inactivated influenza vaccine. The sample was CD4+ T cells sorted from PBMCs, taken about 23 months after vaccination. The V and J genes are TRBV7-9 and TRBJ2-1, with D perhaps TRBD2 (6 bases). CDR3 bases: TGTGCCAGCAGCTCCCGGCGGGGCGACAATGAGCAGTTCTTC. Translating gives CASSSRRGDNEQFF.